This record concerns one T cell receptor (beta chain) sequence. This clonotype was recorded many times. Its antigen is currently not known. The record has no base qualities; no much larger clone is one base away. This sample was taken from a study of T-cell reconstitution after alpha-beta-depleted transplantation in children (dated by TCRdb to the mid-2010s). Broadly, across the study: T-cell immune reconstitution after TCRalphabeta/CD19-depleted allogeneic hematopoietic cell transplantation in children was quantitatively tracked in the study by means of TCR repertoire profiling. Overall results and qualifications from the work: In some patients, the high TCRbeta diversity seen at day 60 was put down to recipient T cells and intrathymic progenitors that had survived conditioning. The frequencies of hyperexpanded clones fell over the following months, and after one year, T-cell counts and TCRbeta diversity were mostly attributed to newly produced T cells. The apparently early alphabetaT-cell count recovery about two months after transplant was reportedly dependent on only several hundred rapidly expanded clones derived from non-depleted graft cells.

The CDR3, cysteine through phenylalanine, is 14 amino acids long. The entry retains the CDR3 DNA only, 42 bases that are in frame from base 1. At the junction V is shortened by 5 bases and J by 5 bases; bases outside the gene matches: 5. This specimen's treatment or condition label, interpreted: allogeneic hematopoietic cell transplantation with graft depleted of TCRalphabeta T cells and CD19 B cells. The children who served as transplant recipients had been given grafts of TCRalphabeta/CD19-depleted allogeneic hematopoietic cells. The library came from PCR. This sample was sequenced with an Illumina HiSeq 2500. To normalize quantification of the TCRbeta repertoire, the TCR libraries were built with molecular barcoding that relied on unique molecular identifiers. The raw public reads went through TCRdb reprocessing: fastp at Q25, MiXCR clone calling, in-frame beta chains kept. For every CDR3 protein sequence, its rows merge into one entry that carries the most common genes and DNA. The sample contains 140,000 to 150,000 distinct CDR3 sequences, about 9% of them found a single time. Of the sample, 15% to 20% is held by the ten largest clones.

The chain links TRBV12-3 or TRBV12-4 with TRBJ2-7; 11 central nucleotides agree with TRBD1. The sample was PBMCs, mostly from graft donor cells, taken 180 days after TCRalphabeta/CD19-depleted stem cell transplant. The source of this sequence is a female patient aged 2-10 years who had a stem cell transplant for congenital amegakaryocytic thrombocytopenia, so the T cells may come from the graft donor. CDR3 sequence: CASSRGQGADEQYF. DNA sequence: TGTGCCAGCAGTCGAGGACAGGGGGCCGACGAGCAGTACTTC.